This passage covers 10 T cell receptor beta chains from one sample sequenced in a study of identical twins. TCRdb called the 5' RACE reads again in MiXCR, with one record for every CDR3 protein. Of around 480,000 distinct CDR3 sequences in the sample, roughly an eighth were seen once. This same sample was also part of a study on yellow fever vaccine responses in identical twins.

The sequenced sample was CD4+ T cells sorted from blood. These receptor sequences come from a young woman in good health.

CDR3 amino acids: CASSISWGGLNNEQFF. The CDR3 DNA sequence: TGTGCCAGTAGTATAAGTTGGGGGGGCTTGAACAATGAGCAGTTCTTC. The rearrangement links TRBV19 to TRBJ2-1; D is perhaps TRBD2 (7 bases). V was cut by 2 bases and J by 5 bases, with 16 bases left in between. The CDR3 is 16 amino acids. Germline V gene sequence: CDR1 LNHDA, CDR2 SQIVND (reference sequence).

The chain carries TRBV7-6 and TRBJ2-2; D possibly uses TRBD1 or TRBD2 (7 bases each). The CDR3 loop spans 16 amino acids. V lost 5 bases to trimming and J lost 3 bases, with 16 bases between them. In germline, CDR1 is SGHVS, CDR2 FNYEAQ. CDR3 sequence (DNA): TGTGCCAGCAGCCCGCGACAGGGAGGGTACACCGGGGAGCTGTTTTTT. Protein product: CASSPRQGGYTGELFF.

This chain joins TRBV19 and TRBJ1-1; TRBD1 agrees at 9 bases. This CDR3 region has 15 residues. V lost 1 base to trimming and J lost 3 bases; unmatched junction nucleotides: 3. Looked up from germline, CDR1 is LNHDA and CDR2 is SQIVND (reference sequence). CDR3 residues: CASSIGDRAYTEAFF. In nucleotides, the CDR3 is TGTGCCAGTAGTATAGGGGACAGGGCTTACACTGAAGCTTTCTTT. Full variable domain (rest looked up from reference TRBV19 and TRBJ1-1): DGGITQSPKYLFRKEGQNVTLSCEQNLNHDAMYWYRQDPGQGLRLIYYSQIVNDFQKGDIAEGYSVSREKKESFPLTVTSAQKNPTAFYLCASSIGDRAYTEAFFGQGTRLTVV.

The V and J genes are TRBV11-2 and TRBJ2-4, with 10 positions matching TRBD2. Germline V gene data show CDR1 as SGHAT and CDR2 as FQNNGV. CDR3 size: 14 residues. The J segment lost 9 bases and the V segment lost 4 bases, leaving 6 bases of the junction unmatched. CDR3 protein: CASSSRLAGAIQYF. The CDR3 DNA reads TGTGCCAGCAGCTCGAGGCTAGCGGGGGCCATTCAGTACTTC.

This sequence joins TRBV20-1 and TRBJ2-7; 8 bases agree with TRBD1. V was pared by 0 bases and J by 6 bases, with 4 bases of the junction left unmatched. CDR3 length: 13 amino acids. The germline gives CDR1 DFQATT, CDR2 SNEGSKA (reference sequence). CDR3 sequence reads: CSARESGGGEQYF. The CDR3 DNA is TGCAGTGCTAGAGAATCAGGGGGCGGCGAGCAGTACTTC.

The V call is TRBV10-3, the J call TRBJ2-1; 8 nucleotides align to TRBD2. CDR1 and CDR2 from the germline V gene are ENHRY and SYGVKD. The length of the CDR3 is 14 residues. V shed 6 bases, J shed 6 bases, and the junction held 7 bases outside the gene matches. The CDR3 loop reads CAIRIAGSSNEQFF. CDR3 DNA sequence: TGTGCCATCAGGATAGCGGGAAGCTCCAATGAGCAGTTCTTC.

In its sample, this clonotype was seen many times. The CDR3 DNA is TGTGCCAGCAGTGAAAGACCGAACACTGAAGCTTTCTTT. Amino acid sequence: CASSERPNTEAFF. The chain recombines TRBV6-1 with TRBJ1-1, with unresolved D. The CDR3 length is 13 residues. V was pared by 2 bases and J by 1 base, with 5 bases between. Germline CDR1 is MNHNS and CDR2 is SASEGT.

This sequence joins TRBV15 and TRBJ2-5; 7 positions agree with TRBD1. Germline CDR1 LNHNV, CDR2 YYDKDF (reference sequence). This CDR3 region has 14 residues. Losses at the gene ends were 1 base for V and 1 base for J; bases not matched to a gene: 0. The DNA for the CDR3 is TGTGCCACCAGCAGAGGGGACAGCCAAGAGACCCAGTACTTC. Protein product: CATSRGDSQETQYF. The full variable domain, its missing parts supplied by reference TRBV15 and TRBJ2-5, is DAMVIQNPRYQVTQFGKPVTLSCSQTLNHNVMYWYQQKSSQAPKLLFHYYDKDFNNEADTPDNFQSRRPNTSFCFLDIRSPGLGDTAMYLCATSRGDSQETQYFGPGTRLLVL.

Here the CDR3 reads CASSREFGNEKLFF. The CDR3 DNA reads TGTGCCAGTAGTCGGGAGTTCGGAAATGAAAAACTGTTTTTT. V usage is TRBV19 and J usage is TRBJ1-4; D is unresolved. The CDR3 covers 14 residues. V was cut by 5 bases and J by 5 bases, with 12 bases left in between. Germline V gene lookup returns CDR1 LNHDA and CDR2 SQIVND (reference sequence).

This clonotype has ten or more counts. The chain combines TRBV7-2 with TRBJ2-2; D ambiguous. CDR1 and CDR2 (germline): SGHTA, FQGNSA. The V and J ends lost 5 bases and 3 bases respectively, with 10 bases between them. The CDR3 consists of 14 residues. CDR3 in DNA: TGTGCCAGCAGCCCAAGGGCCGACACCGGGGAGCTGTTTTTT. Translating it yields CASSPRADTGELFF.